This T cell receptor beta chain comes out of a study of cytomegalovirus exposure and HLA in healthy donors. The germline CDR1 and CDR2 sequences are SGHNT and YENEEA. Trimming cost V 1 base and J 4 bases, with 3 bases left between them. The CDR3 contains 12 residues. This clone has only one observation. Primers included in the PCR were 60 Vbeta and 13 Jbeta primers. The repertoire was sequenced with immunoSEQ multiplex PCR; TCRdb's copy has only in-frame clones and lacks some. The sample consists of roughly 110,000 clones, roughly 82% of them appearing once. Sample: PBMCs. This clonotype originated in a man aged 25 to 40 in good health and CMV-seropositive. This chain uses TRBV11-3 with TRBJ2-3; D unresolved. The CDR3 region is CASSLASDTQYF. As DNA, the CDR3 is TGTGCCAGCAGCTTAGCATCAGATACGCAGTATTTT.